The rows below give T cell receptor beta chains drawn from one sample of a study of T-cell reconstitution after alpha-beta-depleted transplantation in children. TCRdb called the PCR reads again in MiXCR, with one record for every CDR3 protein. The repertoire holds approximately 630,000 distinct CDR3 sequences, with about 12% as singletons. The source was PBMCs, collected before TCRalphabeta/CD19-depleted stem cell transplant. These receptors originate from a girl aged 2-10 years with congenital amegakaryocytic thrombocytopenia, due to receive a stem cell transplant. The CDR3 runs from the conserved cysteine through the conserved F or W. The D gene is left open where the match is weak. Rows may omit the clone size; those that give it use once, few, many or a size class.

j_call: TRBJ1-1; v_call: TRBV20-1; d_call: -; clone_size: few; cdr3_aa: CSADTVDTEAFF; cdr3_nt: TGCAGTGCTGATACTGTGGACACTGAAGCTTTCTTT
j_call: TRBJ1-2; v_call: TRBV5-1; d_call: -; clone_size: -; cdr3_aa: CASSEVLNYGYTF; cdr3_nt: TGCGCCAGCAGTGAGGTTCTTAACTATGGCTACACCTTC
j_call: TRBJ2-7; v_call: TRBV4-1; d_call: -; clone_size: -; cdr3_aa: CASSQAVGGYEQYF; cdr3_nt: TGCGCCAGCAGCCAAGCGGTAGGAGGGTACGAGCAGTACTTC
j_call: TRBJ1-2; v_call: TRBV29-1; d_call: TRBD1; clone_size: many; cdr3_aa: CSVDSGQDYYGYTF; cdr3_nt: TGCAGCGTTGACTCGGGACAGGACTACTATGGCTACACCTTC
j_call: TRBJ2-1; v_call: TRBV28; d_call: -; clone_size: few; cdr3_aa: CATSSGTENYNEQFF; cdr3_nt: TGTGCCACCTCATCCGGGACGGAGAACTACAATGAGCAGTTCTTC
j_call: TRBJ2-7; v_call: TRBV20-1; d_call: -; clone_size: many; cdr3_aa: CSAPKVGGYEQYF; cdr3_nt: TGCAGTGCCCCAAAGGTAGGGGGCTACGAGCAGTACTTC
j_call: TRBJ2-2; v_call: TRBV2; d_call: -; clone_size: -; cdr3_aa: CASTWGTTGELFF; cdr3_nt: TGTGCCAGCACCTGGGGTACCACCGGGGAGCTGTTTTTT
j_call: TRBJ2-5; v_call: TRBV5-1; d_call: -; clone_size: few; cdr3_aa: CASSSPGRQETQYF; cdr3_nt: TGCGCCAGCAGCTCTCCAGGGAGACAAGAGACCCAGTACTTC
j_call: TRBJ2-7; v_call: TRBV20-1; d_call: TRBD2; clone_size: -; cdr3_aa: CSAQRDSYEQYF; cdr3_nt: TGCAGTGCGCAGCGGGACTCCTACGAGCAGTACTTC
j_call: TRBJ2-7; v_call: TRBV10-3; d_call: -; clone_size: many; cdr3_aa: CAISDSMYEQYF; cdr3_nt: TGTGCCATCAGTGACTCAATGTACGAGCAGTACTTC
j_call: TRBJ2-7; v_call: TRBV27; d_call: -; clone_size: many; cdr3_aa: CASSSAGVPYEQYF; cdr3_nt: TGTGCCAGCAGTTCCGCGGGTGTCCCCTACGAGCAGTACTTC
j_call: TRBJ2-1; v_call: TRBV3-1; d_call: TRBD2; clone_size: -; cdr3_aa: CASSHRAGTSGSSYNEQFF; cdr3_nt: TGTGCCAGCAGCCACAGGGCAGGGACTAGCGGTAGCTCCTACAATGAGCAGTTCTTC
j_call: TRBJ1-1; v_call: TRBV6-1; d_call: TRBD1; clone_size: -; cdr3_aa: CASSETPGGSEAFF; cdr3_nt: TGTGCCAGCAGTGAAACCCCAGGGGGGTCTGAAGCTTTCTTT
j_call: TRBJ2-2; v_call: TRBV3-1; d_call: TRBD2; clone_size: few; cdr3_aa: CASSDVLAGPGELFF; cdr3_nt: TGTGCCAGCAGCGACGTTCTAGCGGGACCCGGGGAGCTGTTTTTT
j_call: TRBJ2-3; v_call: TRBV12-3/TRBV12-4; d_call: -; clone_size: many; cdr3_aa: CASSPTGRGDTQYF; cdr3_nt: TGTGCCAGCAGTCCTACCGGACGGGGGGATACGCAGTATTTT
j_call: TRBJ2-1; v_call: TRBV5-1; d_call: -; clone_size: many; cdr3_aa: CASSGGPNNEQFF; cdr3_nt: TGCGCCAGCAGCGGGGGACCTAACAATGAGCAGTTCTTC
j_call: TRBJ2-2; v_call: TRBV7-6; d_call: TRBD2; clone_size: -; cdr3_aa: CASSLAGGAFPGELFF; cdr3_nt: TGTGCCAGCAGCTTGGCGGGAGGGGCCTTTCCCGGGGAGCTGTTTTTT
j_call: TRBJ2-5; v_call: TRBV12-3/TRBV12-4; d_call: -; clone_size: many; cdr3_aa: CASSFGGVPLQETQYF; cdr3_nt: TGTGCCAGCAGTTTTGGCGGGGTACCCCTACAAGAGACCCAGTACTTC
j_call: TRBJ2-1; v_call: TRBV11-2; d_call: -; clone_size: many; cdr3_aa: CASSQYDRVDNEQFF; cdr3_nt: TGTGCCAGCAGCCAATATGACAGAGTTGACAATGAGCAGTTCTTC
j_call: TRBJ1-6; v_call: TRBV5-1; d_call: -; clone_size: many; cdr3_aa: CASSSGDSPLHF; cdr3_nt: TGCGCCAGCAGCTCGGGGGACTCACCCCTCCACTTT
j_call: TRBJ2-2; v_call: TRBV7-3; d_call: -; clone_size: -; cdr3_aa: CASSLLIDTGELFF; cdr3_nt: TGTGCCAGCAGCTTATTAATAGACACCGGGGAGCTGTTTTTT
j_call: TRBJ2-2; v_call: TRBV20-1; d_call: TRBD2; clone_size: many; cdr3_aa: CSARDSGSGGELFF; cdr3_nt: TGCAGTGCTAGAGATAGCGGGAGTGGCGGGGAGCTGTTTTTT